This T cell receptor beta chain was captured in a study of T cell repertoires in cytomegalovirus infection. Study context: Public TCR beta signature analysis indicated the presence of both CMV infection and matching HLA type.

Each CDR3 protein is one row after TCRdb ran MiXCR on the reads. The sample shows approximately 500,000 distinct CDR3 sequences, approximately 17% of them seen only once. Germline V CDR1 and CDR2: MDHEN, SYDVKM. This CDR3 comprises 14 residues. V gave up 4 bases and J gave up 4 bases, with 13 bases separating them. This sequence joins TRBV28 and TRBJ1-1; D not resolved. This receptor was obtained from a human donor in good health (CMV status not recorded). Some clones in this sample may be carry-over from other donors' samples. Material: CD8+ T cells from PBMCs. DNA of the CDR3: TGTGCCAGCAGTTCCTCCGGTGACGGCACTGAAGCTTTCTTT. Translating gives CASSSSGDGTEAFF.